This record looks at one TCR beta chain sequence and its context. Trimming took 8 bases from V and 2 from J; bases not matched to a gene: 6. CDR1 SGHTA and CDR2 FQGNSA come from the germline V gene. CDR3 length: 14 residues. The sample comes from a study of blood T cell repertoires in COVID-19. The repertoire was sequenced with immunoSEQ multiplex PCR; TCRdb's copy has only in-frame clones and lacks some. The table lists roughly 250,000 clones, about 86% of them singletons. The chain is built from TRBV7-2 and TRBJ2-3, with TRBD1 matching 8 bases. This clonotype originated in a woman aged 55 to 70 with active or convalescent COVID-19. Input material: peripheral blood. CDR3 sequence (DNA): TGTGCCAGCTCGGAGGACAGGGACACAGATACGCAGTATTTT. Translating gives CASSEDRDTDTQYF.